The rows below give T cell receptor beta chains drawn from one sample of a study of T cell responses to AZD1222 COVID-19 vaccine. Measured with immunoSEQ multiplex PCR; TCRdb has only the in-frame clones, and not every one. The sample carries about 110,000 clones, roughly 93% recorded once. The sample was peripheral blood, taken 28 days after the second AZD1222 dose. Receptors originate from an adult who received the AZD1222 COVID-19 vaccine. Each CDR3 is given with its conserved first and last residue. The D gene is left open where the match is weak. The listing skips clone size in some rows; elsewhere it reads once, few, many or a size class.

j_call v_call clone_size d_call cdr3_aa cdr3_nt
TRBJ2-4 TRBV19 . TRBD2 CASSTLLAGGPDDNIQYF TGTGCCAGTAGTACCCTATTAGCGGGGGGCCCCGACGACAACATTCAGTACTTC
TRBJ2-3 TRBV5-1 . . CASSLLLSLAADTQYF TGCGCCAGCAGCTTGCTCTTGAGCCTAGCAGCAGATACGCAGTATTTT
TRBJ1-1 TRBV6-5 . . CATAGQMNTEAFF TGTGCCACCGCCGGACAGATGAACACTGAAGCTTTCTTT
TRBJ2-4 TRBV7-2 . TRBD2 CASSLYLAGDLAKNIQYF TGTGCCAGCAGCTTATATCTAGCGGGGGATCTAGCCAAAAACATTCAGTACTTC
TRBJ1-5 TRBV15 . . CATSRDVGAHQPQHF TGTGCCACCAGCAGAGATGTGGGGGCGCATCAGCCCCAGCATTTT
TRBJ1-3 TRBV27 . . CVERGSGNTIYF TGTGTTGAAAGGGGTTCTGGAAACACCATATATTTT
TRBJ2-3 TRBV30 . TRBD2 CAWSSSGNTDTQYF TGTGCCTGGAGTTCCAGCGGGAACACAGATACGCAGTATTTT
TRBJ1-1 TRBV19 . . CASTSGDEAFF TGTGCCAGTACCTCAGGAGATGAAGCTTTCTTT
TRBJ1-4 TRBV3-1/TRBV3-2 . . CASSPLTTNEKLFF TGTGCCAGCAGCCCCCTTACAACTAATGAAAAACTGTTTTTT
TRBJ2-3 TRBV30 . . CAWSVTGPDTQYF TGTGCCTGGAGTGTAACGGGGCCAGATACGCAGTATTTT
TRBJ1-2 TRBV6-2/TRBV6-3 . . CASSFYLGQGNGYTF TGTGCCAGCAGTTTCTATCTTGGGCAGGGAAACGGCTACACCTTC
TRBJ2-5 TRBV29-1 . . CSARWRAHQGGETQYF TGCAGCGCGAGGTGGAGGGCTCATCAAGGGGGAGAGACCCAGTACTTC
TRBJ1-2 TRBV11-2 . . CASSALREGYGYTF TGTGCCAGCAGCGCTCTTAGAGAGGGCTATGGCTACACCTTC
TRBJ1-6 TRBV14 . TRBD1 CASSQVTGRYSPLHF TGTGCCAGCAGCCAAGTGACAGGGAGGTATTCACCCCTCCACTTT
TRBJ1-2 TRBV4-1 . . CASSQDRQGASSNYGYTF TGCGCCAGCAGCCAAGATAGGCAGGGAGCCTCATCCAACTATGGCTACACCTTC
TRBJ2-2 TRBV7-9 once . CASSARQATGELFF TGTGCCAGCAGCGCCCGACAGGCCACCGGGGAGCTGTTTTTT
TRBJ1-1 TRBV3-1/TRBV3-2 . . CASTTRGRNTEAFF TGTGCCAGCACCACAAGGGGCAGGAACACTGAAGCTTTCTTT
TRBJ2-3 TRBV5-1 . TRBD2 CASSFLGLAGQTDTQYF TGCGCCAGCAGCTTCCTTGGACTAGCGGGGCAGACAGATACGCAGTATTTT
TRBJ1-1 TRBV6-5 few . CASTFRGAFF TGTGCCAGCACCTTCCGGGGAGCTTTCTTT
TRBJ1-2 TRBV5-6 . . CASSLAGYGYTF TGTGCCAGCAGCTTGGCCGGCTATGGCTACACCTTC
TRBJ2-1 TRBV7-9 . . CASSLGTGSRQFF TGTGCCAGCAGCTTAGGTACTGGCTCGCGGCAGTTCTTC
TRBJ1-2 TRBV5-1 . . CASSSVTSNYGYTF TGCGCCAGCAGTTCCGTGACATCTAACTATGGCTACACCTTC
TRBJ1-2 TRBV7-9 . TRBD1 CASSLGTGANYGYTF TGTGCCAGCAGCTTAGGGACAGGGGCTAACTATGGCTACACCTTC
TRBJ2-7 TRBV14 . TRBD2 CASSQGLLAGGPHEQYF TGTGCCAGCAGCCAAGGGTTACTAGCGGGGGGGCCACACGAGCAGTACTTC
TRBJ1-1 TRBV19 . . CASMEQLNTEAFF TGTGCCAGTATGGAGCAGCTAAACACTGAAGCTTTCTTT
TRBJ2-7 TRBV27 . . CASSLSASAYEQYF TGTGCCAGCAGTTTATCGGCTAGCGCCTACGAGCAGTACTTC
TRBJ2-7 TRBV6-5 . TRBD1 CASRLGQGGSYEQYF TGTGCCAGCAGATTAGGACAGGGGGGATCCTACGAGCAGTACTTC
TRBJ2-3 TRBV2 . TRBD2 CASLPSGGPDTQYF TGTGCCAGCCTCCCTAGCGGGGGGCCGGATACGCAGTATTTT
TRBJ1-2 TRBV27 . . CASSSTRVGNYGYTF TGTGCCAGCAGTTCCACCCGTGTAGGGAATTATGGCTACACCTTC
TRBJ1-2 TRBV10-3 . . CAISESKTGKDSYTF TGTGCCATCAGTGAGTCCAAAACAGGAAAGGACAGCTACACCTTC
TRBJ2-5 TRBV18 . . CASSDGRRGEVQETQYF TGTGCCAGCTCAGACGGACGGCGTGGGGAGGTCCAAGAGACCCAGTACTTC
TRBJ1-2 TRBV5-1 . TRBD1 CASSPAAGTVYGYTF TGCGCCAGCAGCCCCGCCGCAGGGACAGTTTATGGCTACACCTTC
TRBJ2-7 TRBV12-3/TRBV12-4 . . CASSFGPGILF .
TRBJ2-7 TRBV6-2/TRBV6-3 . TRBD1 CASSSRDRGIYEQYF TGTGCCAGCAGTTCCCGGGACAGGGGTATTTACGAGCAGTACTTC
TRBJ2-1 TRBV5-1 . TRBD1 CASNRDRGINEQFF TGCGCCAGCAACCGGGACAGGGGGATTAATGAGCAGTTCTTC
TRBJ1-2 TRBV10-1 . . CASSQKETNGYTF TGCGCCAGCAGTCAAAAGGAGACGAATGGCTACACCTTC
TRBJ2-5 TRBV10-1 . . CASSPGRQETQYF TGCGCCAGCAGTCCGGGACGGCAAGAGACCCAGTACTTC
TRBJ1-1 TRBV12-3/TRBV12-4 . . CASKRRMNTEAFF TGTGCCAGCAAAAGAAGGATGAACACTGAAGCTTTCTTT
TRBJ1-2 TRBV6-5 . . CASSNPGHHYGYTF TGTGCCAGCAGTAACCCGGGACACCACTATGGCTACACCTTC
TRBJ1-5 TRBV5-8 . . CASKKFSNQPQHF TGTGCCAGCAAGAAGTTCAGCAATCAGCCCCAGCATTTT
TRBJ1-1 TRBV7-2 . . CASSPERVRGYTEAFF TGTGCCAGCAGCCCAGAGAGGGTCCGGGGGTACACTGAAGCTTTCTTT
TRBJ2-1 TRBV5-4 . TRBD2 CASSSAREDYNEQFF TGTGCCAGCAGCTCCGCGCGGGAGGACTACAATGAGCAGTTCTTC
TRBJ1-4 TRBV27 . . CASRGTEFEKLFF TGTGCCAGCAGAGGGACGGAATTTGAAAAACTGTTTTTT
TRBJ1-2 TRBV20-1 . . CSARVNYGYTF TGCAGTGCTAGAGTTAACTATGGCTACACCTTC
TRBJ1-1 TRBV5-5 once . CASSLERGGNTEAFF TGTGCCAGCAGCCTCGAGCGGGGAGGGAACACTGAAGCTTTCTTT
TRBJ2-1 TRBV4-1 . TRBD1 CASSPTGTPEFF TGCGCCAGCAGCCCGACAGGGACGCCTGAGTTCTTC
TRBJ2-1 TRBV7-9 . . CASSSGPYEQFF TGTGCCAGCAGCTCGGGACCATACGAGCAGTTCTTC
TRBJ1-3 TRBV7-2 . . CASSFRVGNTIYF TGTGCCAGCAGCTTCAGGGTTGGAAACACCATATATTTT
TRBJ1-1 TRBV19 . . CASSIVPDFEAFF TGTGCCAGTAGTATCGTCCCAGATTTCGAAGCTTTCTTT
TRBJ1-1 TRBV9 . . CASSAMTGSTEAFF TGTGCCAGCAGCGCAATGACAGGATCCACTGAAGCTTTCTTT
TRBJ2-1 TRBV19 . . CASSTPTNDEQFF TGTGCCAGTAGTACACCCACGAATGATGAGCAGTTCTTC
TRBJ2-7 TRBV5-1 once . CASSSSDSLYEQYF TGCGCCAGCAGCTCTTCCGACAGCCTCTACGAGCAGTACTTC
TRBJ1-5 TRBV7-8 . TRBD1 CASSLGQAINQPQHF TGTGCCAGCAGCCTCGGACAGGCGATCAATCAGCCCCAGCATTTT
TRBJ2-7 TRBV11-2 . TRBD1 CASSLELIGGTGSYEQYF TGTGCCAGCAGCTTAGAGTTGATTGGCGGGACAGGGTCGTACGAGCAGTACTTC